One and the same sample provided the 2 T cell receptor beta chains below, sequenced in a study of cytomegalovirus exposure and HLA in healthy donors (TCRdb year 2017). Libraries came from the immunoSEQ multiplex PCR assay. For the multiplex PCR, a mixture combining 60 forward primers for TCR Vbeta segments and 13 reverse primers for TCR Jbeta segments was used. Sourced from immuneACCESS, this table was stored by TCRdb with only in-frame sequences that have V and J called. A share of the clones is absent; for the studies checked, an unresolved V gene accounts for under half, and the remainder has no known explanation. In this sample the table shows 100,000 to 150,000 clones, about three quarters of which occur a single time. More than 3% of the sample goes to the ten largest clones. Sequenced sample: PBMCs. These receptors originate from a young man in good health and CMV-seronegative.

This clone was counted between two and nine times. The CDR3 is CASSLLPVSYEQYF. The CDR3 DNA reads TGTGCCAGCAGCTTGTTACCGGTCTCCTACGAGCAGTACTTC. This chain joins TRBV5-8 and TRBJ2-5; the D is unclear. The J call may be mistaken, given a closer DNA end match to TRBJ2-7. This CDR3 comprises 14 residues. CDR1 SGHTS and CDR2 YDEGEE come from the germline V gene.

The CDR3 nucleotides are TGTGCCAGCAGCCCCCGGTTCCGGGACGAGCAGTACTTC. It is translated as CASSPRFRDEQYF. The rearrangement links TRBV12-1 to TRBJ2-7; TRBD2 is the table's D call and was not checked against the DNA. TRBV12-1 corresponds to a pseudogene. This CDR3 spans 13 amino acids.